A selection of T cell receptor beta chains follows, all from one sample in a study of PD-L1 blockade in urothelial cancer. Generated by immunoSEQ multiplex PCR, the TCRdb table keeps only in-frame clones and is missing some. Among approximately 91,000 clones listed, roughly 80% were seen once. Sequencing was performed on PBMCs, taken around atezolizumab (anti-PD-L1) treatment. These receptors came from a man between 65 and 80 years old with urothelial cancer. The CDR3 runs from the conserved cysteine through the conserved F or W. D genes are given only for firm matches. Clone size, where shown, is once, few, many, or a class for clones that have expanded.

clone size | J gene | V gene | D gene | CDR3 DNA | CDR3 protein
- | TRBJ2-6 | TRBV4-1 | TRBD1 | TGCGCCAGCAGCCAAGATAAAGGGACAGGGGACTCTGGGGCCAACGTCCTGACTTTC | CASSQDKGTGDSGANVLTF
- | TRBJ1-5 | TRBV19 | TRBD1 | TGTGCCAGTAGTATACGAGGGGGCTTCAAACAGCCCCAGCATTTT | CASSIRGGFKQPQHF
- | TRBJ1-3 | TRBV6-1 | - | TGTGCCAGCAGTGAGGCGGCAACTGGAAACACCATATATTTT | CASSEAATGNTIYF
once | TRBJ2-1 | TRBV10-3 | TRBD2 | TGTGCCATCAGTGAGGGGGGACTAGCGGGAGTAGGAACAAGTGAGCAGTTCTTC | CAISEGGLAGVGTSEQFF
- | TRBJ1-5 | TRBV27 | TRBD1 | TGTGCCAGCAGTTTCGGACAGGGCAATCAGCCCCAGCATTTT | CASSFGQGNQPQHF
- | TRBJ2-3 | TRBV7-9 | TRBD1 | TGTGCCAGCGGGGGACAGGGGGTTCTTACGCAGTATTTT | CASGGQGVLTQYF
- | TRBJ2-7 | TRBV5-1 | TRBD1 | TGCGCCAGCAGCCCAAACACAGGGGACTACGAGCAGTACTTC | CASSPNTGDYEQYF
- | TRBJ2-4 | TRBV6-6 | - | TGTGCCAGCAGTTACTCGAAGCGAGAAGCCAAAAACATTCAGTACTTC | CASSYSKREAKNIQYF
- | TRBJ1-4 | TRBV5-1 | - | TGCGCCAGCAGCTCCGGACGAGGAGGGGAAAAACTGTTTTTT | CASSSGRGGEKLFF
- | TRBJ2-7 | TRBV18 | TRBD2 | TGTGCCAGCTCACCGGCGGGGGACCCTGGAGTTAACGAGCAGTACTTC | CASSPAGDPGVNEQYF
- | TRBJ1-2 | TRBV4-1 | - | TGCGCCAGCAGCCAAGATCGGGGGACCCGAGCTAGGGGCTACACCTTC | CASSQDRGTRARGYTF
- | TRBJ2-7 | TRBV5-1 | - | TGCGCCAGCAGCTTGGACAGACCGAGCGAGCAGTACTTC | CASSLDRPSEQYF
few | TRBJ1-2 | TRBV10-1 | - | TGCGCCAGCAGCCCAAATGGCTACACCTTC | CASSPNGYTF
- | TRBJ2-1 | TRBV9 | - | TGTGCCAGCAGCGTAAGTGGCGGGGACTACAATGAGCAGTTCTTC | CASSVSGGDYNEQFF
- | TRBJ1-1 | TRBV18 | TRBD1 | TGTGCCAGCTCACCACAGGGGGCCGAAATTAATGAAGCTTTCTTT | CASSPQGAEINEAFF
- | TRBJ1-1 | TRBV5-1 | - | TGCGCCAGCAGCAAGGACACGACGAACACTGAAGCTTTCTTT | CASSKDTTNTEAFF
- | TRBJ2-3 | TRBV5-6 | - | TGTGCCAGCAGCTTGCGAGCAGATACGCAGTATTTT | CASSLRADTQYF
once | TRBJ2-5 | TRBV6-5 | - | TGTGCCAGCAGGCGCGGGGCGGGGGAGACCCAGTACTTC | CASRRGAGETQYF
- | TRBJ1-2 | TRBV28 | - | TGTGCCAGCAGTTTTGCGGGGGAGAACTATGGCTACACCTTC | CASSFAGENYGYTF
- | TRBJ2-5 | TRBV15 | TRBD1 | TGTGCCATCGGGACAGGGGTGCGGACCCAGTACTTC | CAIGTGVRTQYF
- | TRBJ1-5 | TRBV7-8 | - | TGTGCCAGCAGCTTAGTCCCGGATCAGCCCCAGCATTTT | CASSLVPDQPQHF
once | TRBJ2-3 | TRBV10-3 | - | TGTGCCATCAGTGAGTCCCCCCAACATTCTGGAGACACAGATACGCAGTATTTT | CAISESPQHSGDTDTQYF
- | TRBJ1-1 | TRBV15 | TRBD1 | TGTGCCACCAGCAGAGGGGGACAGGGAGGAACTGAAGCTTTCTTT | CATSRGGQGGTEAFF
- | TRBJ2-7 | TRBV5-1 | TRBD1 | TGCGCCAGCGCGACAGGGGTCCTTAGTGGCTACGAGCAGTACTTC | CASATGVLSGYEQYF
few | TRBJ2-1 | TRBV11-1 | - | TGTGCCAGCAGCCCCAGCCGACAGGGAGGCTATGAGCAGTTCTTC | CASSPSRQGGYEQFF
- | TRBJ1-2 | TRBV25-1 | TRBD1 | TGTGCCAGCAGTGACAGCGACAGGGAAACTGGCTACACCTTC | CASSDSDRETGYTF
- | TRBJ1-1 | TRBV7-2 | - | TGTGCCAGCAGCTTAAGACAGACCTACACTGAAGCTTTCTTT | CASSLRQTYTEAFF
- | TRBJ1-5 | TRBV7-8 | - | TGTGCCAGCAGCCTTAGCGCCGGGAGCAATCAGCCCCAGCATTTT | CASSLSAGSNQPQHF
- | TRBJ2-3 | TRBV7-9 | TRBD2 | TGTGCCAGCAGCGCGAACGGACTAGCGGGAAACACAGATACGCAGTATTTT | CASSANGLAGNTDTQYF
- | TRBJ2-2 | TRBV19 | TRBD1 | TGTGCCAGTAGTATGACAGGGGACACCGGGGAGCTGTTTTTT | CASSMTGDTGELFF
- | TRBJ1-6 | TRBV5-8 | - | TGTGCCAGCAGCCGGGACTTTTCCCGGGGTTCACCCCTCCACTTT | CASSRDFSRGSPLHF
- | TRBJ2-1 | TRBV6-6 | TRBD2 | TGTGCCAGCAGTTCCGGACTAGACGGAACTGAGCAGTTCTTC | CASSSGLDGTEQFF
- | TRBJ1-2 | TRBV7-9 | - | TGTGCCAGCAGCTTAAACGCGGCGGAGAGTGGCTACACCTTC | CASSLNAAESGYTF
few | TRBJ2-6 | TRBV19 | - | TGTGCCAGTAGTGCAAGCCCTGGGGCCAACGTCCTGACTTTC | CASSASPGANVLTF
- | TRBJ2-3 | TRBV11-1 | TRBD2 | TGTGCCAGCAGCGTTAGCGGGGGGGCCATAGATACGCAGTATTTT | CASSVSGGAIDTQYF
- | TRBJ2-2 | TRBV4-1 | TRBD1 | TGCGCCAGCAGCCAAGAAGGGACAGGGGCGAACACCGGGGAGCTGTTTTTT | CASSQEGTGANTGELFF
many | TRBJ1-2 | TRBV7-2 | - | TGTGCCAGCAGCTCGGTTACAGGGCGGTCGGACTACACCTTC | CASSSVTGRSDYTF
once | TRBJ2-6 | TRBV5-6 | - | TGTGCCAGCAGCACAGACAGTCTCTGGGCCAACGTCCTGACTTTC | CASSTDSLWANVLTF
- | TRBJ1-2 | TRBV6-1 | - | TGTGCCAGCAAAGGCGGGGGCAGGATGGTGATCGGCTACACCTTC | CASKGGGRMVIGYTF